This T cell receptor (beta chain) was retrieved from a study of yellow fever vaccine responses in identical twins. Trimming cost V 7 bases and J 0 bases, with 22 bases left between them. Looked up from germline, CDR1 is SGHVS and CDR2 is FNYEAQ. CDR3 length: 17 amino acids. A single record per CDR3 protein comes from TCRdb applying MiXCR to the RT-PCR reads. This sample has approximately 11,000 distinct CDR3 sequences; around 77% occur once, and the top ten carry around 7.8%. In regard to this clonotype: The antigen is not known.

Study observations and caveats: Reportedly, twins showed a vaccine T cell response that looked partly convergent and partly personalized.

The chain is built from TRBV7-6 and TRBJ2-7, with D perhaps matching TRBD1 (5 bases). The input for sequencing was T cells from blood (PBMCs), unsorted or a sorted subset (not recorded which), taken before or after yellow fever vaccination (not recorded which). This TCR derives from a young woman who received the yellow fever vaccine. The CDR3, as DNA: TGTGCCAGCACCTCTTCAGGAAGACAGACGAGCTCCTACGAGCAGTACTTC. It is translated as CASTSSGRQTSSYEQYF.